A selection of T cell receptor beta chains follows, all from one sample in a study of PD-1 blockade in classical Hodgkin lymphoma. Generated by immunoSEQ multiplex PCR, the TCRdb table keeps only in-frame clones and is missing some. The profile shows roughly 140,000 clones, about four fifths of them singletons. The input for sequencing was peripheral blood mononuclear cells (PBMCs), taken before the second cycle of nivolumab. These receptors were collected from a human donor with classical Hodgkin lymphoma. Both conserved end residues are part of each CDR3. The D gene is left open where the match is weak. A clone size is listed for some rows: how often the clone was seen (once, few, many), or a class if it is expanded.

d_call | clone_size | j_call | v_call | cdr3_nt | cdr3_aa
- | - | TRBJ1-5 | TRBV19 | TGTGCCAGTAGTTCCCCCGGAGGGGGGGGTAATCAGCCCCAGCATTTT | CASSSPGGGGNQPQHF
TRBD1 | - | TRBJ1-2 | TRBV7-6 | TGTGCCAGCAGCTTAGAACCGGGACAGGGGGCGGGCTATGGCTACACCTTC | CASSLEPGQGAGYGYTF
TRBD1 | - | TRBJ1-3 | TRBV18 | TGTGCCAGCTCCGGGACAGGGTCTGGAAACACCATATATTTT | CASSGTGSGNTIYF
- | - | TRBJ1-5 | TRBV9 | TGTGCCAGCAGCGTGACGGCAGGGGCCCATCAGCCCCAGCATTTT | CASSVTAGAHQPQHF
TRBD1 | - | TRBJ2-3 | TRBV18 | TGTGCCAGCTCAGATGGGACAGGGGGCACAGATACGCAGTATTTT | CASSDGTGGTDTQYF
- | - | TRBJ2-7 | TRBV6-5 | TGTGCCAGCAGTTACGGAGGGGGCATCGAGCAGTACTTC | CASSYGGGIEQYF
- | - | TRBJ1-1 | TRBV13 | TGTGCCAGCAGCTTAGAAGGGCAGGGGAAACCTGAAGCTTTCTTT | CASSLEGQGKPEAFF
- | - | TRBJ2-7 | TRBV7-9 | TGTGCCAGCAGCTTGGAGAGTGTATTAAACGAGCAGTACTTC | CASSLESVLNEQYF
- | - | TRBJ2-2 | TRBV15 | TGTGCCACCAGCAGAGATCTAGGGATCGGGAACGGGGAGCTGTTTTTT | CATSRDLGIGNGELFF
- | - | TRBJ1-5 | TRBV16 | TGTGCCAGCAGCCCCACGCAGGGGATCTTACGATTGTCCCGTCAGCCCCAGCATTTT | CASSPTQGILRLSRQPQHF
TRBD1 | - | TRBJ2-1 | TRBV6-1 | TGTGCCAGCACCCCCAGGGGGACCTACAATGAGCAGTTCTTC | CASTPRGTYNEQFF
- | - | TRBJ1-4 | TRBV6-6 | TGTGCCAGCAGTTTCGACGTGGGTGGTGAAAAACTGTTTTTT | CASSFDVGGEKLFF
- | once | TRBJ1-2 | TRBV10-3 | TGTGCCATCAGTGACGGGGTCCGCCGACAGACGGGTGGCTACACCTTC | CAISDGVRRQTGGYTF
TRBD2 | - | TRBJ2-7 | TRBV9 | TGTGCCAGCAGCGTATCCGCGGGAGGGACATCGGAGCAGTACTTC | CASSVSAGGTSEQYF
TRBD1 | once | TRBJ2-7 | TRBV5-1 | TGCGCCAGCAGCTCCGGGACAGGGGGCGTCGAGCAGTACTTC | CASSSGTGGVEQYF
- | - | TRBJ1-5 | TRBV7-2 | TGTGCCAGCAGCTTCGGTCCGCCAGGCGGTCAGCCCCAGCATTTT | CASSFGPPGGQPQHF
- | - | TRBJ2-5 | TRBV6-5 | TGTGCCAGCAGTTGGAGGGGTGGGGAGACCCAGTACTTC | CASSWRGGETQYF
TRBD2 | - | TRBJ2-7 | TRBV7-2 | TGTGCCAGCAGCTTAGTGGTCGGGAGGGCCTCCTACGAGCAGTACTTC | CASSLVVGRASYEQYF
- | few | TRBJ1-1 | TRBV18 | TGTGCCAGCTCACCAATAGGGTCGGAGGGCCGGCCCACTGAAGCTTTCTTT | CASSPIGSEGRPTEAFF
TRBD2 | few | TRBJ2-7 | TRBV14 | TGTGCCAGCAGCCAAGGCCTAGCGGGAGGGCATGGGACCTACGAGCAGTACTTC | CASSQGLAGGHGTYEQYF
TRBD2 | - | TRBJ2-7 | TRBV7-4 | TGTGCCAGCAGCTTAGCCGGACTAGCGGGGGAAAGGAACGAGCAGTACTTC | CASSLAGLAGERNEQYF
- | - | TRBJ2-7 | TRBV28 | TGTGCCAGCAGACAGGCTCAAGGGGGTTCGTACGAGCAGTACTTC | CASRQAQGGSYEQYF
TRBD1 | - | TRBJ2-5 | TRBV6-5 | TGTGCCAGCAGTCGGGACAGGGACCAAGAGACCCAGTACTTC | CASSRDRDQETQYF
- | - | TRBJ1-1 | TRBV28 | TGTGCCAGCAGTTCCACGATCGGGACTGAAGCTTTCTTT | CASSSTIGTEAFF
TRBD1 | - | TRBJ1-4 | TRBV13 | TGTGCCAGCAGCTCCCGGGACAGGTGGGATGAAAAACTGTTTTTT | CASSSRDRWDEKLFF
- | - | TRBJ2-2 | TRBV7-6 | TGTGCCAGCAGCTCCCCTTGGAAGAACACCGGGGAGCTGTTTTTT | CASSSPWKNTGELFF
TRBD2 | - | TRBJ2-2 | TRBV5-4 | TGTGCCAGCAGCTTTGGGACTAGCGGGAACACCGGGGAGCTGTTTTTT | CASSFGTSGNTGELFF
- | - | TRBJ2-2 | TRBV7-9 | TGTGCCAGCAGCTTCCAGGGAGCTGGCGGGGAGCTGTTTTTT | CASSFQGAGGELFF
- | - | TRBJ2-6 | TRBV19 | TGTGCCAGTTCCCCTGGTGGGGCCAACGTCCTGACTTTC | CASSPGGANVLTF
- | once | TRBJ1-6 | TRBV28 | TGTGCCAGCAGTGGCCTTGACAGGTCTAATTCACCCCTCCACTTT | CASSGLDRSNSPLHF
TRBD2 | few | TRBJ2-1 | TRBV29-1 | TGCAGCGTTCTCGGACTAGCGCGGGACGGGGGGCAGTTCTTC | CSVLGLARDGGQFF
- | - | TRBJ1-2 | TRBV5-1 | TGCGCCAGCAGCAGGACCCGCGAAGCTAACTATGGCTACACCTTC | CASSRTREANYGYTF
- | once | TRBJ2-7 | TRBV19 | TGTGCCAGTAGTTTCACAGAAGAAAGCTCCTACGAGCAGTACTTC | CASSFTEESSYEQYF
TRBD1 | once | TRBJ2-3 | TRBV28 | TGTGCCAGCAGTTTCGCAGAGACAGGGGACACAGATACGCAGTATTTT | CASSFAETGDTDTQYF
- | - | TRBJ2-1 | TRBV6-6 | TGTGCCAGTATCGGCTTTGAGCAGTTCTTC | CASIGFEQFF
TRBD1 | - | TRBJ2-7 | TRBV28 | TGTGCCAGCAGTTACCCTGGGACAGGAGCCTACGAGCAGTACTTC | CASSYPGTGAYEQYF
TRBD1 | - | TRBJ1-2 | TRBV4-1 | TGCGCCAGCAGCCAAGGCCCTCAACCAGGGGGCGGTGGCTATGGCTACACCTTC | CASSQGPQPGGGGYGYTF
- | - | TRBJ2-2 | TRBV7-2 | TGTGCCAGCAGCTTAACCCCCGCGGCCGGGGAGCTGTTTTTT | CASSLTPAAGELFF
- | - | TRBJ2-7 | TRBV5-6 | TGTGCCAGCAGCTGGCTCTCGGGGACTGGCGAGCAGTACTTC | CASSWLSGTGEQYF
- | - | TRBJ1-1 | TRBV11-2 | TGTGCCAGCAGCTTAGAGCAGGGCGGCACTGAAGCTTTCTTT | CASSLEQGGTEAFF
TRBD2 | - | TRBJ2-1 | TRBV7-9 | TGTGCCAGCAGCCCCCGGGCTAGCGGGAGGAGGAATGAGCAGTTCTTC | CASSPRASGRRNEQFF
- | few | TRBJ2-2 | TRBV7-3 | TGTGCCAGCAGCTTGACGTGGGACACCGGGGAGCTGTTTTTT | CASSLTWDTGELFF
- | - | TRBJ2-3 | TRBV14 | TGTGCCAGCAGCCAAGATGGAGGAGACTTCACAGATACGCAGTATTTT | CASSQDGGDFTDTQYF
TRBD2 | - | TRBJ2-3 | TRBV10-3 | TGTGCCATCAGTAGACTAGCGGGGGAGGCAGATACGCAGTATTTT | CAISRLAGEADTQYF
- | - | TRBJ1-5 | TRBV5-5 | TGTGCCAGCAGCTTGGACAGGGATCAGCCCCAGCATTTT | CASSLDRDQPQHF
TRBD1 | - | TRBJ1-5 | TRBV6-5 | TGTGCCAGCAGTGTTGGACAGGATCCGCCCCAGCATTTT | CASSVGQDPPQHF
TRBD1 | - | TRBJ1-5 | TRBV2 | TGTGCCAGCAGTCCGGGACAGAGCGGCAATCAGCCCCAGCATTTT | CASSPGQSGNQPQHF
- | - | TRBJ2-2 | TRBV7-3 | TGTGCCAGCAGCTTATTCCTGGGAACCGGGGAGCTGTTTTTT | CASSLFLGTGELFF
- | - | TRBJ2-7 | TRBV11-2 | TGTGCCAGCAGCTTAATCCAGGGCTACGAGCAGTACTTC | CASSLIQGYEQYF
TRBD2 | - | TRBJ2-4 | TRBV4-2 | TGTGCCAGCAGCCAGCCGGGAGGGCTAGCCAAAAACATTCAGTACTTC | CASSQPGGLAKNIQYF
- | - | TRBJ2-3 | TRBV18 | TGTGCCAGCTCACCACCGGGGGGGCCAGATACGCAGTATTTT | CASSPPGGPDTQYF
TRBD2 | - | TRBJ2-3 | TRBV6-1 | TGTGCCAGCAGTGTGATACTCCCGGGACTAGGAACAGATACGCAGTATTTT | CASSVILPGLGTDTQYF
- | - | TRBJ2-5 | TRBV6-1 | TGTGCCAGCCGGGGGGCAAGGGGCGCCGAGACCCAGTACTTC | CASRGARGAETQYF
TRBD2 | - | TRBJ2-7 | TRBV13 | TGTGCCAGCAGCTTAGGACTAGCGAGCCCAGGGGAGCAGTACTTC | CASSLGLASPGEQYF
TRBD1 | - | TRBJ2-1 | TRBV12-5 | TGTGCTAGTGGTTTGGTAATAGCAGGGGGCATCGCCTACAATGAGCAGTTCTTC | CASGLVIAGGIAYNEQFF
- | - | TRBJ2-7 | TRBV6-5 | TGTGCCAGCACCGCCTACGAGCAGTACTTC | CASTAYEQYF
TRBD1 | - | TRBJ1-2 | TRBV28 | TGTGCCACGGGGGGAGGGGGCAACTATGGCTACACCTTC | CATGGGGNYGYTF
TRBD2 | - | TRBJ2-1 | TRBV5-1 | TGCGCCAGCAGCTTGGGGTCCGGGGGGATCAATGAGCAGTTCTTC | CASSLGSGGINEQFF
- | few | TRBJ1-5 | TRBV6-9 | TGTGCCAGCAGTTCGGGCAATCAGCCCCAGCATTTT | CASSSGNQPQHF
- | few | TRBJ2-3 | TRBV18 | TGTGCCAGCTCACCGATGAGCACAGATACGCAGTATTTT | CASSPMSTDTQYF